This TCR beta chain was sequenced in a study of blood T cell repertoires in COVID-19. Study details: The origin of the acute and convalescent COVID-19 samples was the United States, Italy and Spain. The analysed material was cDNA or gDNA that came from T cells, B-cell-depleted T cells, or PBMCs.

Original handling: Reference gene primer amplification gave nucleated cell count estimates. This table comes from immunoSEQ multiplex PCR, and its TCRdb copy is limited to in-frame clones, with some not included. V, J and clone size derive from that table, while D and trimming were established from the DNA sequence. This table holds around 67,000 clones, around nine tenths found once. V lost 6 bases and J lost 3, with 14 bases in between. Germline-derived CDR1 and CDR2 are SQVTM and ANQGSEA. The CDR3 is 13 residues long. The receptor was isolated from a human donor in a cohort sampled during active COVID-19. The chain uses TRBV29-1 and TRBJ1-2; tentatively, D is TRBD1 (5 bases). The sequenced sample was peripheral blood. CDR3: CSVKTGTDYGYTF. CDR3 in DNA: TGCAGCGTGAAAACAGGCACTGACTATGGCTACACCTTC.